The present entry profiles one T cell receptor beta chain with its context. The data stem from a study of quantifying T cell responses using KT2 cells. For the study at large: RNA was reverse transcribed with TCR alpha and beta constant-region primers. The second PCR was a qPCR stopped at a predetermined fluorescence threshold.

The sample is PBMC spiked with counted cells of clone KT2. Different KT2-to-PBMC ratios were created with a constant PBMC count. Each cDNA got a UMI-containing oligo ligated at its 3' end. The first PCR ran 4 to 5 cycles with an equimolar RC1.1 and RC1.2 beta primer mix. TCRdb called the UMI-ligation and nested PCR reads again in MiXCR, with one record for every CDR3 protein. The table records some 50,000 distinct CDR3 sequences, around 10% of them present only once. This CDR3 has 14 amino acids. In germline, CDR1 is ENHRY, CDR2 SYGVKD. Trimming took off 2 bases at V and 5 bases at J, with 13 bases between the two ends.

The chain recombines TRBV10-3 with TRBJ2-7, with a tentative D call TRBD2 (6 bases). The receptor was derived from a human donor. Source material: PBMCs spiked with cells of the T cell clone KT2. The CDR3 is CAISEPGLGNEQYF. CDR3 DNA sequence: TGTGCCATCAGTGAGCCGGGACTGGGGAACGAGCAGTACTTC.